These T cell receptor beta chains were read from a single sample in a study of blood T cell repertoires in COVID-19. The data were produced by immunoSEQ multiplex PCR, yet TCRdb's version contains in-frame clones alone and is incomplete. The repertoire holds over 200,000 clones, with over 75% as singletons. Sequences were obtained from peripheral blood. These receptors originate from a human donor in a cohort sampled during active COVID-19. Both conserved end residues are part of each CDR3. Fields, in order: V gene, clone size, J gene, D gene, CDR3 protein, CDR3 DNA. A D gene is named only where the DNA matches it firmly. The size entry is marked missing in some rows and otherwise reads once, few, many or a size class.

V gene: TRBV5-3
clone size: -
J gene: TRBJ2-7
D gene: -
CDR3 protein: CARSLGTVSYEQYF
CDR3 DNA: TGTGCCAGAAGCTTGGGGACAGTCTCCTACGAGCAGTACTTC

V gene: TRBV9
clone size: few
J gene: TRBJ2-3
D gene: TRBD2
CDR3 protein: CASSVVAGRVTDTQYF
CDR3 DNA: TGTGCCAGCAGCGTAGTAGCGGGAAGGGTCACAGATACGCAGTATTTT

V gene: TRBV6-5
clone size: -
J gene: TRBJ2-3
D gene: TRBD1
CDR3 protein: CASCYQTGGRDTQYF
CDR3 DNA: TGTGCCAGCTGCTATCAGACAGGGGGCCGAGATACGCAGTATTTT

V gene: TRBV9
clone size: -
J gene: TRBJ2-1
D gene: -
CDR3 protein: CASSPGGSANNEQFF
CDR3 DNA: TGTGCCAGCAGCCCTGGAGGTAGTGCGAACAATGAGCAGTTCTTC

V gene: TRBV29-1
clone size: -
J gene: TRBJ1-2
D gene: -
CDR3 protein: CSVAPANYGYTF
CDR3 DNA: TGCAGCGTTGCCCCGGCTAACTATGGCTACACCTTC

V gene: TRBV28
clone size: -
J gene: TRBJ2-7
D gene: -
CDR3 protein: CASSFSSPSSSIYYEQYF
CDR3 DNA: TGTGCCAGCAGTTTTAGTTCCCCCTCTAGCTCTATCTACTACGAGCAGTACTTC

V gene: TRBV9
clone size: -
J gene: TRBJ2-1
D gene: -
CDR3 protein: CASSQLRGNEQFF
CDR3 DNA: TGTGCCAGCAGCCAGCTCCGGGGGAATGAGCAGTTCTTC

V gene: TRBV7-6
clone size: -
J gene: TRBJ1-3
D gene: TRBD1
CDR3 protein: CASSLEGTGASGNTIYF
CDR3 DNA: TGTGCCAGCAGCTTAGAGGGGACAGGGGCATCTGGAAACACCATATATTTT

V gene: TRBV28
clone size: few
J gene: TRBJ2-1
D gene: -
CDR3 protein: CASSLVRNEQFF
CDR3 DNA: TGTGCCAGCAGTTTAGTGCGGAATGAGCAGTTCTTC

V gene: TRBV9
clone size: -
J gene: TRBJ2-7
D gene: -
CDR3 protein: CASSVMPVSPGNWYEQYF
CDR3 DNA: TGTGCCAGCAGCGTTATGCCAGTGAGTCCGGGAAACTGGTACGAGCAGTACTTC

V gene: TRBV4-1
clone size: -
J gene: TRBJ1-5
D gene: -
CDR3 protein: CASSQEGRRQPQHF
CDR3 DNA: TGCGCCAGCAGCCAAGAAGGGCGGAGGCAGCCCCAGCATTTT

V gene: TRBV19
clone size: few
J gene: TRBJ1-4
D gene: -
CDR3 protein: CASSRGRPGEKLFF
CDR3 DNA: TGTGCCAGTAGTAGAGGGAGGCCGGGTGAAAAACTGTTTTTT

V gene: TRBV7-2
clone size: once
J gene: TRBJ2-2
D gene: TRBD2
CDR3 protein: CASSSGLAASGTGELFF
CDR3 DNA: TGTGCCAGCAGCTCCGGACTAGCGGCTTCGGGCACCGGGGAGCTGTTTTTT

V gene: TRBV2
clone size: -
J gene: TRBJ1-2
D gene: TRBD1
CDR3 protein: CASSRQQGDGYTF
CDR3 DNA: TGTGCCAGCAGCCGACAGCAGGGGGATGGCTACACCTTC

V gene: TRBV27
clone size: few
J gene: TRBJ2-7
D gene: TRBD2
CDR3 protein: CASSLRSGRAYEQYF
CDR3 DNA: TGTGCCAGCAGTTTACGAAGCGGGAGGGCCTACGAGCAGTACTTC

V gene: TRBV4-3
clone size: -
J gene: TRBJ2-6
D gene: -
CDR3 protein: CASSQDQGSSGANVLTF
CDR3 DNA: TGCGCCAGCAGCCAAGATCAGGGTAGCTCTGGGGCCAACGTCCTGACTTTC

V gene: TRBV4-3
clone size: -
J gene: TRBJ2-3
D gene: TRBD2
CDR3 protein: CASSQPPGTSGRSDTQYF
CDR3 DNA: TGCGCCAGCAGCCAGCCCCCCGGGACTAGCGGGAGGTCAGATACGCAGTATTTT

V gene: TRBV7-3
clone size: few
J gene: TRBJ1-3
D gene: -
CDR3 protein: CASSPQGSGNTIYF
CDR3 DNA: TGTGCCAGCAGCCCTCAGGGATCTGGAAACACCATATATTTT

V gene: TRBV10-3
clone size: few
J gene: TRBJ2-1
D gene: TRBD2
CDR3 protein: CAISVASGSYNEQFF
CDR3 DNA: TGTGCCATCAGTGTGGCTAGCGGGAGCTACAATGAGCAGTTCTTC

V gene: TRBV18
clone size: -
J gene: TRBJ1-2
D gene: TRBD1
CDR3 protein: CASSPDRVNYGYTF
CDR3 DNA: TGTGCCAGCTCCCCGGACAGGGTAAACTATGGCTACACCTTC